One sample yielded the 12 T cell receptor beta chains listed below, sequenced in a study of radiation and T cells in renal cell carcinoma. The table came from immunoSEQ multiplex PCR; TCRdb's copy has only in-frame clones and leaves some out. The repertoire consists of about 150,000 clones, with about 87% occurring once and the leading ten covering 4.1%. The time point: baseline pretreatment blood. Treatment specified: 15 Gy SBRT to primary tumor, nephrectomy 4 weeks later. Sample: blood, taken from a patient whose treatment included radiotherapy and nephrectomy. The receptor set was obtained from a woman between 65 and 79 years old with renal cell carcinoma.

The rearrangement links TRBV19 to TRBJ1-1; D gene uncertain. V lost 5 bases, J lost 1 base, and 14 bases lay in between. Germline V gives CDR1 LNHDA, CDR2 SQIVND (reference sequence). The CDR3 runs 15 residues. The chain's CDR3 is CASSLSVRPNTEAFF. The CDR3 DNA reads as TGTGCCAGTAGTCTCTCGGTGCGCCCGAACACTGAAGCTTTCTTT.

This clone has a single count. The CDR3 is CASSYSTSRSEQYF. The CDR3 DNA reads as TGTGCCAGCAGTTACTCGACTTCAAGAAGCGAGCAGTACTTC. The V gene is TRBV6-6, the J gene TRBJ2-7; D unresolved. The CDR3 is 14 residues long. CDR1 is MNHNY, CDR2 SVGAGI, per germline (reference sequence). The germline V and J ends were trimmed by 0 bases and 6 bases, with 12 bases remaining between them.

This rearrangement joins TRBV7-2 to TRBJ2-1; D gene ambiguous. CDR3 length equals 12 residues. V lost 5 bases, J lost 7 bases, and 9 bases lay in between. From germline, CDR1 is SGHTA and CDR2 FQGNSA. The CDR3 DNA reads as TGTGCCAGCAGCCAAGAGAGGAATGAGCAGTTCTTC. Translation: CASSQERNEQFF.

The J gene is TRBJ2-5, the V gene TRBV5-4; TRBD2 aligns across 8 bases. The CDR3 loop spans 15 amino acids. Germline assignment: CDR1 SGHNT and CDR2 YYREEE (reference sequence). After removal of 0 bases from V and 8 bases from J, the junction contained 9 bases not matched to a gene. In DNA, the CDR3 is TGTGCCAGCAGCTTGGTTCGGGGGGGGCCCGGAACCCAGTACTTC. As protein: CASSLVRGGPGTQYF. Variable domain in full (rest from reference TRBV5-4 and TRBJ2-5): ETGVTQSPTHLIKTRGQQVTLRCSSQSGHNTVSWYQQALGQGPQFIFQYYREEENGRGNFPPRFSGLQFPNYSSELNVNALELDDSALYLCASSLVRGGPGTQYFGPGTRLLVL.

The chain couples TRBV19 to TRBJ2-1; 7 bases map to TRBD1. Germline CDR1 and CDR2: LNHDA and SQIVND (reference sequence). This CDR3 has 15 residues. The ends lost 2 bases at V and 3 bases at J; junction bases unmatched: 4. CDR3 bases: TGTGCCAGTAGTATACCGGGACAGCACTACAATGAGCAGTTCTTC. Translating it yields CASSIPGQHYNEQFF.

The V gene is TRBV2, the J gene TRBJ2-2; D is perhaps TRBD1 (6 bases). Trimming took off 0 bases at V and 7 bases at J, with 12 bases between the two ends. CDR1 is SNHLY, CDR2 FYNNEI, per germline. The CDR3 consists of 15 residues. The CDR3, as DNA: TGTGCCAGCAGTGAAGCGTCAGGGGTTGGCGGGGAGCTGTTTTTT. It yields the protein CASSEASGVGGELFF. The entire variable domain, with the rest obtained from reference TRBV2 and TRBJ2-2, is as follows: EPEVTQTPSHQVTQMGQEVILRCVPISNHLYFYWYRQILGQKVEFLVSFYNNEISEKSEIFDDQFSVERPDGSNFTLKIRSTKLEDSAMYFCASSEASGVGGELFFGEGSRLTVL.

The DNA for the CDR3 is TGCGCCAGCAGCCAAGATTCCGGTAGCGGGGGGCCGTACAATGAGCAGTTCTTC. The encoded protein is CASSQDSGSGGPYNEQFF. The rearrangement links TRBV4-3 to TRBJ2-1; TRBD2 agrees at 10 bases. V trimming: 0 bases; J trimming: 4 bases; junction bases outside the gene matches: 9. CDR1 and CDR2 from the germline V gene are LGHNA and YSLEER. The CDR3 length is 18 residues.

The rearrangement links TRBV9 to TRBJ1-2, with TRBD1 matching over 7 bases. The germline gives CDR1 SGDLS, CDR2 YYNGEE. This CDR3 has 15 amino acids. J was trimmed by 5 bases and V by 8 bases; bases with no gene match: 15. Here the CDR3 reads CASSLTGAWDYGYTF. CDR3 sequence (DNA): TGTGCCAGTAGTCTTACAGGGGCCTGGGATTATGGCTACACCTTC. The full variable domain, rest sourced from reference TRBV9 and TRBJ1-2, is DSGVTQTPKHLITATGQRVTLRCSPRSGDLSVYWYQQSLDQGLQFLIQYYNGEERAKGNILERFSAQQFPDLHSELNLSSLELGDSALYFCASSLTGAWDYGYTFGSGTRLTVV.

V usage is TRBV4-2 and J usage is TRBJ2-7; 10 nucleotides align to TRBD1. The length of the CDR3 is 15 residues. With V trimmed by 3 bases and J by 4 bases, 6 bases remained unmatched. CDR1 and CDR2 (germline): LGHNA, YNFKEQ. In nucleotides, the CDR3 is TGTGCCAGCAGCCATACCCCGGGACAGGGGTACGAGCAGTACTTC. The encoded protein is CASSHTPGQGYEQYF.

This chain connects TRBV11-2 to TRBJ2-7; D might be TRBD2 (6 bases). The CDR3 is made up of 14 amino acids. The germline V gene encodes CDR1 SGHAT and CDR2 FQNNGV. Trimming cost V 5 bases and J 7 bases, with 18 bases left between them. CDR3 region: CASSPRGGEGEQYF. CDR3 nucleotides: TGTGCCAGCAGCCCCCGAGGCGGGGAAGGGGAGCAGTACTTC.

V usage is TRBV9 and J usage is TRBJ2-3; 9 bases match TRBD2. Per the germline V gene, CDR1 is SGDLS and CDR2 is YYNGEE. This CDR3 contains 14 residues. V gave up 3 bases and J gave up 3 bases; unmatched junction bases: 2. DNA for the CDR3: TGTGCCAGCAGCGCCGGACTAGCGACAGATACGCAGTATTTT. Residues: CASSAGLATDTQYF.

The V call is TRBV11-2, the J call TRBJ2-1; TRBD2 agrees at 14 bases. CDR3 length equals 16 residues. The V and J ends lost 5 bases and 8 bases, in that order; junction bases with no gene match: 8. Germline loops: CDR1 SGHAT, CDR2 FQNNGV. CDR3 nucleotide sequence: TGTGCCAGCAGCCCCCGACTAGCGGGGGGGCTATATGAGCAGTTCTTC. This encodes CASSPRLAGGLYEQFF.